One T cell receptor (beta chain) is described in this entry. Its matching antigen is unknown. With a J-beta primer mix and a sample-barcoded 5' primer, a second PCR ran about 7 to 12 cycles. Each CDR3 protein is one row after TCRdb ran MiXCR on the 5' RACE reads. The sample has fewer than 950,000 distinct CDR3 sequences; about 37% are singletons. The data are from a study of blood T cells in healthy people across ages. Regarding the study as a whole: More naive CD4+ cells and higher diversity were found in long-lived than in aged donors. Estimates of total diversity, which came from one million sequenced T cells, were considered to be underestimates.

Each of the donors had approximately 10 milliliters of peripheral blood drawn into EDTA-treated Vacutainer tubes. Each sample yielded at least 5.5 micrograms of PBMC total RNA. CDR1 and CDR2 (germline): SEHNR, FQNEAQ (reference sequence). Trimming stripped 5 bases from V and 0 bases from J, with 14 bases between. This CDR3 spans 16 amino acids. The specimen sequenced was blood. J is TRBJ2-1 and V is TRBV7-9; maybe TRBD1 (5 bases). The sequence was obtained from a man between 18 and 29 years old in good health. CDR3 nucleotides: TGTGCCAGCAGCCCCAGTGGGGCAAGCTCCTACAATGAGCAGTTCTTC. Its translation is CASSPSGASSYNEQFF.